This T cell receptor beta chain was documented in a study of control samples from healthy donors and cancer patients. The germline V gene has CDR1 MNHNY and CDR2 SVGAGI (reference sequence). V was clipped by 7 bases and J by 1 base; unmatched bases: 4. The CDR3 runs to 14 residues. Assay: immunoSEQ multiplex PCR; the TCRdb copy retains only in-frame clones and omits some. The sample has about 58,000 clones, roughly 94% seen once. The sequence was obtained from a man aged 25 to 45 in good health. Sequenced material: blood. The chain uses TRBV6-6 and TRBJ2-7; the match to TRBD1 covers 10 bases. The CDR3 bases are TGTGCCAGCATCCGGGACAGGGGTTCCTACGAGCAGTACTTC. Translated, it gives CASIRDRGSYEQYF.